This TCR beta chain was identified in a study of blood T cell repertoires in COVID-19. Study details: PBMCs, B-cell-depleted T cells, or T cells were the source of the cDNA or gDNA that made up the material.

This CDR3 region has 17 residues. Trimming removed 1 base at V and 2 bases at J, with 15 bases between. Germline-derived CDR1 and CDR2 are LGHNA and YNFKEQ. Seattle patients were enrolled during active infection and followed longitudinally. Sequencing used immunoSEQ multiplex PCR; TCRdb keeps in-frame clones, though not all of them. The sample records approximately 440,000 clones, 88% being singletons. V usage is TRBV4-2 and J usage is TRBJ1-5; no reliable D call. The source of this sequence is a woman between 50 and 59 years old with COVID-19, enrolled during active disease. The sequencing sample was made of peripheral blood. The chain's CDR3 is CASSQVEGSVGNQPQHF. CDR3 sequence (DNA): TGTGCCAGCAGCCAAGTGGAGGGATCGGTCGGCAATCAGCCCCAGCATTTT.